The 23 T cell receptor beta chains listed next were all sequenced from one sample in a study of control samples from healthy donors and cancer patients. Clones were sequenced by immunoSEQ multiplex PCR, and TCRdb holds only the in-frame ones, with some missing. The repertoire consists of about 95,000 clones, with less than 90% occurring once and the leading ten covering 13% to 15%. Input material: blood. These receptors were obtained from a woman aged 70-85 years in good health.

V usage is TRBV25-1 and J usage is TRBJ2-5; tentative D call: TRBD1 (6 bases). CDR1 and CDR2 (germline): MGHDK, SYGVNS. The CDR3 sequence is 15 residues long. V was shortened by 5 bases and J by 2 bases, with 15 bases between the two germline ends. CDR3 in amino acids: CASSPGQTFQETQYF. In nucleotides, the CDR3 is TGTGCCAGCAGTCCGGGACAAACGTTTCAAGAGACCCAGTACTTC.

V is TRBV5-4 and J is TRBJ2-3; 11 nucleotides align to TRBD2. J lost 0 bases, V lost 5 bases, and 5 bases had no gene match. CDR1 is SGHNT and CDR2 is YYREEE in the germline V gene (reference sequence). The CDR3 has 16 amino acids. CDR3 protein: CASRHWTSGSTDTQYF. CDR3 bases: TGTGCCAGCAGACATTGGACTAGCGGGAGCACAGATACGCAGTATTTT. Combining the CDR3 with reference TRBV5-4 and TRBJ2-3 gives the whole variable domain ETGVTQSPTHLIKTRGQQVTLRCSSQSGHNTVSWYQQALGQGPQFIFQYYREEENGRGNFPPRFSGLQFPNYSSELNVNALELDDSALYLCASRHWTSGSTDTQYFGPGTRLTVL.

The chain carries TRBV6-1 and TRBJ2-2, with D tentatively TRBD1 (5 bases). The V gene's germline CDR1 is MNHNS and CDR2 SASEGT. This CDR3 comprises 14 residues. Trimming shortened V by 2 bases and J by 4 bases, and 8 bases separated the two germline ends. CDR3: CASSEQGSTGELFF. The CDR3 DNA reads TGTGCCAGCAGTGAACAGGGATCCACCGGGGAGCTGTTTTTT.

The genes are TRBV3-1 (or the pseudogene TRBV3-2) and TRBJ1-2; 8 positions agree with TRBD1. The CDR3 length is 15 residues. Germline values: CDR1 LGHDT, CDR2 YNNKEL (reference sequence). Losses at the gene ends were 4 bases for V and 4 bases for J; bases not matched to a gene: 8. The CDR3 sequence is CASSPGDRTVYGYTF. The CDR3 region has the DNA TGTGCCAGCAGCCCCGGGGACAGGACCGTCTATGGCTACACCTTC.

The J gene is TRBJ2-7, the V gene TRBV6-5; unclear D gene. With 0 bases removed from V and 1 base from J, the gap between germline ends came to 4 bases. The CDR3 spans 13 residues. From germline, CDR1 is MNHEY and CDR2 SVGAGI. DNA of the CDR3: TGTGCCAGCAGTTACTCGGGGTCCTACGAGCAGTACTTC. As protein: CASSYSGSYEQYF.

The chain uses TRBV3-1 (or the pseudogene TRBV3-2) and TRBJ1-2; TRBD1 agrees at 11 bases. Germline loops: CDR1 LGHDT, CDR2 YNNKEL (reference sequence). This CDR3 has 15 residues. V lost 7 bases, J lost 3 bases, and 7 bases stayed unmatched. Here the CDR3 reads CASNKPGQGDYGYTF. The CDR3 DNA reads as TGTGCCAGCAACAAACCGGGACAGGGGGACTATGGCTACACCTTC.

This clone was detected once. This chain links TRBV29-1 with TRBJ1-2; 7 bases are shared with TRBD1. CDR3 size: 14 residues. Trimming cost V 8 bases and J 5 bases; bases outside gene matches: 14. CDR1 is SQVTM, CDR2 ANQGSEA, per germline. The CDR3 region is CSCWGGEGAYGYTF. DNA of the CDR3: TGCAGCTGTTGGGGCGGCGAGGGGGCTTATGGCTACACCTTC.

The rearrangement uses TRBV3-1 (or the pseudogene TRBV3-2) and TRBJ2-2; D is unresolved. This CDR3 contains 16 residues. The V and J ends lost 1 base and 0 bases respectively, with 9 bases between them. The V gene's germline CDR1 is LGHDT and CDR2 YNNKEL (reference sequence). The CDR3 coding sequence is TGTGCCAGCAGCCAAGTTGGCGGCTCGAACACCGGGGAGCTGTTTTTT. Protein: CASSQVGGSNTGELFF.

CDR3 nucleotides: TGTGCCAGCAGCTCCGACAGGGGTCGAACCTCCTACAATGAGCAGTTCTTC. Translating gives CASSSDRGRTSYNEQFF. The chain couples TRBV7-9 to TRBJ2-1, with 8 bases identical to TRBD1. This CDR3 contains 17 residues. Germline CDR1 reads SEHNR; CDR2 reads FQNEAQ (reference sequence). V lost 4 bases, J lost 0 bases, and 8 bases stayed unmatched.

The chain combines TRBV6-5 with TRBJ1-2, with TRBD1 matching over 12 bases. Germline CDR1 and CDR2: MNHEY and SVGAGI. V shed 6 bases and J 8 bases; nucleotides not matched to a gene: 4. This CDR3 contains 13 residues. The CDR3 nucleotides are TGTGCCAGCAGGGGGACAGGGGGCGACGGCTACACCTTC. Translating gives CASRGTGGDGYTF.

The rearrangement uses TRBV7-2 and TRBJ2-1; maybe TRBD1 (5 bases). The CDR3 loop spans 13 amino acids. Germline V CDR1 and CDR2: SGHTA, FQGNSA. V was trimmed by 5 bases and J by 3 bases, leaving 8 bases between them. The chain's CDR3 is CASSRDSYNEQFF. The CDR3 bases are TGTGCCAGCAGCCGTGACAGCTACAATGAGCAGTTCTTC.

The rearrangement joins TRBV19 to TRBJ2-3, with unresolved D. The ends were cut back, 5 bases at V and 5 bases at J, with 5 bases in the middle. The germline CDR1 and CDR2 sequences are LNHDA and SQIVND (reference sequence). The CDR3 contains 11 residues. The CDR3 sequence: CASSLGDTQYF. The CDR3 DNA is TGTGCCAGTAGTCTAGGAGATACGCAGTATTTT.

The chain uses TRBV29-1 and TRBJ1-5; D remains unclear. Germline loops: CDR1 SQVTM, CDR2 ANQGSEA. This CDR3 spans 13 amino acids. The germline V and J ends were trimmed by 4 bases and 5 bases, with 12 bases remaining between them. The CDR3 loop is CSVGSGVDQPQHF. The CDR3 DNA sequence: TGCAGCGTTGGTTCCGGAGTGGATCAGCCCCAGCATTTT.

V usage is TRBV5-4 and J usage is TRBJ1-1, with D perhaps matching TRBD1 (6 bases). The V end lost 0 bases, the J end lost 5 bases, and 14 bases lay between the germline ends. CDR3 length equals 15 residues. CDR1 SGHNT and CDR2 YYREEE come from the germline V gene (reference sequence). The CDR3 region is CASSLVGGAGTEAFF. The CDR3, as DNA: TGTGCCAGCAGCTTGGTGGGGGGGGCGGGGACTGAAGCTTTCTTT.

This chain connects TRBV7-9 to TRBJ1-2, with D unclear. The germline CDR1 and CDR2 sequences are SEHNR and FQNEAQ (reference sequence). The CDR3 consists of 14 residues. V lost 1 base to trimming and J lost 4 bases, with 10 bases between them. The CDR3 DNA sequence: TGTGCCAGCAGCTTAGAAGGCAGATTCTATGGCTACACCTTC. Translation: CASSLEGRFYGYTF.

V gene TRBV28 combines with J gene TRBJ1-2; 11 bases line up with TRBD1. Per germline, CDR1 MDHEN and CDR2 SYDVKM. The CDR3 is 15 residues long. V was clipped by 5 bases and J by 7 bases; unmatched bases: 9. The CDR3 DNA reads TGTGCCAGCAGTCCCAAGGGACAGGGGGTTCGTGGCTACACCTTC. It yields the protein CASSPKGQGVRGYTF.

The chain couples TRBV19 to TRBJ1-5; D gene uncertain. The CDR3 runs 16 residues. Germline CDR1 LNHDA, CDR2 SQIVND (reference sequence). V dropped 2 bases and J dropped 2 bases, with 13 bases sitting between them. CDR3 nucleotide sequence: TGTGCCAGTAGTATATTTGTGGTCATGGGCAATCAGCCCCAGCATTTT. Its translation is CASSIFVVMGNQPQHF.

The V and J genes are TRBV14 and TRBJ2-1; unclear D gene. Trimming left V 0 bases short and J 9 bases short, with 9 bases between. This CDR3 spans 13 amino acids. Germline V gene data show CDR1 as SGHDN and CDR2 as FVKESK. The CDR3 region has the DNA TGTGCCAGCAGCCAAGATTTTTCCGGTGAGCAGTTCTTC. Its protein product is CASSQDFSGEQFF.

The chain links TRBV21-1 to TRBJ1-5; TRBD1, as called in the table, went unchecked against the DNA. TRBV21-1 is a pseudogene locus. The length of the CDR3 is 15 residues. The CDR3 region has the DNA TGTGCCAGCAGCAAAGCGCGACACGTCAATCAGCCCCAGCATTTT. Translation gives CASSKARHVNQPQHF.

CDR3 protein: CASSLVGDSKYGYTF. In nucleotides, the CDR3 is TGTGCCAGCAGCTTGGTTGGAGATAGCAAGTATGGCTACACCTTC. The chain links TRBV5-5 to TRBJ1-2; unclear D gene. The CDR3 spans 15 residues. CDR1 is SGHKS and CDR2 is YYEKEE in the germline V gene (reference sequence). V shed 0 bases and J shed 5 bases, with 14 bases lying between them. The complete variable domain, with remaining parts taken from reference TRBV5-5 and TRBJ1-2, reads DAGVTQSPTHLIKTRGQQVTLRCSPISGHKSVSWYQQVLGQGPQFIFQYYEKEERGRGNFPDRFSARQFPNYSSELNVNALLLGDSALYLCASSLVGDSKYGYTFGSGTRLTVV.

This clone was counted once. The rearrangement uses TRBV7-9 and TRBJ2-7; 9 bases map to TRBD2. This CDR3 contains 15 residues. Germline V CDR1 and CDR2: SEHNR, FQNEAQ (reference sequence). Trimming took 5 bases from V and 2 from J; bases not matched to a gene: 7. The CDR3 loop is CASSPSGTPPYEQYF. CDR3 DNA sequence: TGTGCCAGCAGCCCTAGCGGGACCCCCCCCTACGAGCAGTACTTC.

The chain joins TRBV7-2 to TRBJ1-1; D perhaps matches TRBD1 (5 bases). The CDR3 extends over 17 amino acids. Deletions cut 1 base from V and 0 bases from J, with 15 bases between. CDR1 is SGHTA, CDR2 FQGNSA, per germline. CDR3 in DNA: TGTGCCAGCAGCTTAGAACGGGGGGGAGGGATGAACACTGAAGCTTTCTTT. This encodes CASSLERGGGMNTEAFF.

The chain couples TRBV7-2 to TRBJ1-5; perhaps TRBD1 as D (6 bases). CDR3 length: 15 amino acids. Germline V gene data show CDR1 as SGHTA and CDR2 as FQGNSA. Trimming removed 5 bases from V and 3 bases from J, with 14 bases in between. The DNA for the CDR3 is TGTGCCAGCAGCGCGGGACAAGGAGACAATCAGCCCCAGCATTTT. Translating it yields CASSAGQGDNQPQHF. The variable domain in full, with the rest retrieved from reference TRBV7-2 and TRBJ1-5, is GAGVSQSPSNKVTEKGKDVELRCDPISGHTALYWYRQSLGQGLEFLIYFQGNSAPDKSGLPSDRFSAERTGGSVSTLTIQRTQQEDSAVYLCASSAGQGDNQPQHFGDGTRLSIL.